Each of the 2 T cell receptor beta chains below was sequenced from the same sample in a study of cytomegalovirus exposure and HLA in healthy donors (dated by TCRdb to the late 2010s). Receptor libraries were prepared by the immunoSEQ multiplex PCR assay. A mixture of 60 forward primers for TCR Vbeta segments and 13 reverse primers for TCR Jbeta segments was used in the multiplex PCR. As stored in TCRdb, this immuneACCESS dataset retains in-frame rearrangements with V and J assigned. A fraction of the clones does not appear; measured against another copy, unresolved V genes explain less than half of the discrepancy, and the remainder lacks a known reason. This sample has some 110,000 clones in its table, and over 60% of those were observed once. About 1.9% of the sample is taken by the ten largest. The material sequenced was PBMCs. Receptors were obtained from a man aged 45 to 65 in good health and CMV-seronegative.

CDR3: CASSRDRGRETQYF. Here the CDR3 DNA reads TGCGCCAGCAGCCGGGACAGGGGGAGAGAGACCCAGTACTTC. The chain combines TRBV5-1 with TRBJ2-5; TRBD1 matches 11 bases. V lost 4 bases, J lost 4 bases, and 3 bases stayed unmatched. The CDR3 sequence is 14 residues long. Germline V CDR1 and CDR2: SGHRS, YFSETQ.

This clone was seen just once. The CDR3 DNA reads as TGTGCCAGCAGCCTCGGGACTAGCACTCTAGGGGAGACCCAGTACTTC. This sequence encodes CASSLGTSTLGETQYF. The chain carries TRBV2 and TRBJ2-5; 9 bases agree with TRBD2. Trimming cost V 6 bases and J 5 bases; bases outside gene matches: 13. Germline assignment: CDR1 SNHLY and CDR2 FYNNEI. The CDR3 spans 16 residues. Full variable domain (remainder filled in from reference TRBV2 and TRBJ2-5): EPEVTQTPSHQVTQMGQEVILRCVPISNHLYFYWYRQILGQKVEFLVSFYNNEISEKSEIFDDQFSVERPDGSNFTLKIRSTKLEDSAMYFCASSLGTSTLGETQYFGPGTRLLVL.